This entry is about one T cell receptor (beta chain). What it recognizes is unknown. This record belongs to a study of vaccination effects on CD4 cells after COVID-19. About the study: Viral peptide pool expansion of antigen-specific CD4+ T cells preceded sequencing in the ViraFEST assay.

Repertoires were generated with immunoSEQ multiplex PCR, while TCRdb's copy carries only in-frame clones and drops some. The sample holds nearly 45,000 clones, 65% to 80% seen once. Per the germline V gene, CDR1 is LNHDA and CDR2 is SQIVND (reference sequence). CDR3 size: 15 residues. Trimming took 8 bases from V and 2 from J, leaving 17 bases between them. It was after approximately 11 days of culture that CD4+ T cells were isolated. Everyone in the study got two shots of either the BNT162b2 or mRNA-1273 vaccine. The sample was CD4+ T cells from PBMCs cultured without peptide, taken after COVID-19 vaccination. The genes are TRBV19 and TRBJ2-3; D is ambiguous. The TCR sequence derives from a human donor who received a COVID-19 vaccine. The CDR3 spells CASGPQAGITDTQYF. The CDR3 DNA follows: TGTGCCAGTGGACCCCAAGCTGGGATCACAGATACGCAGTATTTT.